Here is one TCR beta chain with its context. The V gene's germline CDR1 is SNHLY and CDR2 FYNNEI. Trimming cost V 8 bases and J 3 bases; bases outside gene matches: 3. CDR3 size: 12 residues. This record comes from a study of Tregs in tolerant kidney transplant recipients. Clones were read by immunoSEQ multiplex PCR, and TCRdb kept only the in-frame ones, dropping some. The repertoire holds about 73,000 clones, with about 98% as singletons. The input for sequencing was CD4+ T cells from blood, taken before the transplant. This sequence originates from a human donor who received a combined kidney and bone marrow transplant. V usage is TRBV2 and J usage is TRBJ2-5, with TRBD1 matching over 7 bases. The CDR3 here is CASDRDKETQYF. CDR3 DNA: TGTGCCAGCGACAGGGACAAAGAGACCCAGTACTTC. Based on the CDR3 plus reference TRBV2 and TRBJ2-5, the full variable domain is EPEVTQTPSHQVTQMGQEVILRCVPISNHLYFYWYRQILGQKVEFLVSFYNNEISEKSEIFDDQFSVERPDGSNFTLKIRSTKLEDSAMYFCASDRDKETQYFGPGTRLLVL.